This T cell receptor (beta chain) was identified in a study of blood T cell repertoires in COVID-19. Across the study: The samples span acute and convalescent COVID-19 from the United States, Italy and Spain.

V lost 0 bases and J lost 0, with 15 bases in between. Germline CDR1 and CDR2: MGHRA and YSYEKL. This CDR3 has 18 amino acids. Sequencing used immunoSEQ multiplex PCR; TCRdb keeps in-frame clones, though not all of them. The profile covers approximately 210,000 clones, with roughly 90% appearing a single time and 4% to 5.5% taken by the ten largest. Sequencing was done on a sample of peripheral blood. The chain is built from TRBV4-1 and TRBJ1-5; tentatively, D is TRBD1 (6 bases). This clonotype originated in a woman aged 40 to 50 with acute or convalescent COVID-19. The CDR3 reads CASSQDRGRTDSNQPQHF. CDR3 coding DNA: TGCGCCAGCAGCCAAGATAGGGGTAGGACAGATAGCAATCAGCCCCAGCATTTT.